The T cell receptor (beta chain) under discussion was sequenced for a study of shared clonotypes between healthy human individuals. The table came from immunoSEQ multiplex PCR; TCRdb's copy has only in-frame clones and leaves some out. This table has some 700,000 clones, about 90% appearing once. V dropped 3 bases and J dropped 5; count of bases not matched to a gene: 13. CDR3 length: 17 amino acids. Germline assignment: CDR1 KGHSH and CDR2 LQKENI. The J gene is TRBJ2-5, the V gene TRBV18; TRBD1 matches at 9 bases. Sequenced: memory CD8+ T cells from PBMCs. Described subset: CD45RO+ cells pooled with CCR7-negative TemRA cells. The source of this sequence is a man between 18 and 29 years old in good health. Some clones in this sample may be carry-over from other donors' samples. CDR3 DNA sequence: TGTGCCAGCTCACCCCTCATCACAGGGGGCGGCCGGGAGACCCAGTACTTC. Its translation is CASSPLITGGGRETQYF.